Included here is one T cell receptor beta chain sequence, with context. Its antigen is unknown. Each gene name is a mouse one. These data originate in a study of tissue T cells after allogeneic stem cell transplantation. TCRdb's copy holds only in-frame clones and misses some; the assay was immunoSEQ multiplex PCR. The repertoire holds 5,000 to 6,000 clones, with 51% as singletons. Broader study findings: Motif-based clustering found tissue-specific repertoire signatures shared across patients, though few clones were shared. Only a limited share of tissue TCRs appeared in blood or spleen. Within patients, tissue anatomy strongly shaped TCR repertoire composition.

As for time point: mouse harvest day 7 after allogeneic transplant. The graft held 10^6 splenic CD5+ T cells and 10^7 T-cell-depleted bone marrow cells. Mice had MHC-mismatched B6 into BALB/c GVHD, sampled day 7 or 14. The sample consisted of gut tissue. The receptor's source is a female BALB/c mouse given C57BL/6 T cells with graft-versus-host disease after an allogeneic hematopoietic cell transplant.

CDR3 DNA, as far as it was read: TGTGCCAGCTCCTCCGGGACAGGGGGGAATACGCTCTAT. The encoded protein is CASSSGTGGNTLY. The full CDR3 reads CASSSGTGGNTLYF. V usage is TRBV12-1 and J usage is TRBJ1-3, with 11 bases aligning to TRBD1. The read ends 1 residue before the CDR3 terminus; that terminus is restored from the germline J gene. CDR1 SGHSN and CDR2 HYEKVE come from the germline V gene. This CDR3 region has 14 residues. V shed 4 bases, J shed 7 bases, and the junction held 5 bases outside the gene matches.